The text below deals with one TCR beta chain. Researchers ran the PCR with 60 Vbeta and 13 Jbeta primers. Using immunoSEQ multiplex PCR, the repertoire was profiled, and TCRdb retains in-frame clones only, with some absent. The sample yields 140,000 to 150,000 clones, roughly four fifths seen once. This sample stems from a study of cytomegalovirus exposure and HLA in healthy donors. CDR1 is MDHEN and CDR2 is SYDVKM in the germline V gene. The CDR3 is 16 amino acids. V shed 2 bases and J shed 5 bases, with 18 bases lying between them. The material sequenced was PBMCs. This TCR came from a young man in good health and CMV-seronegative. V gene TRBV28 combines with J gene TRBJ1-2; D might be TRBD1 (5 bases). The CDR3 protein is CASSLAGTKGEYGYTF. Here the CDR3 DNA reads TGTGCCAGCAGTTTAGCGGGGACGAAAGGGGAATATGGCTACACCTTC.